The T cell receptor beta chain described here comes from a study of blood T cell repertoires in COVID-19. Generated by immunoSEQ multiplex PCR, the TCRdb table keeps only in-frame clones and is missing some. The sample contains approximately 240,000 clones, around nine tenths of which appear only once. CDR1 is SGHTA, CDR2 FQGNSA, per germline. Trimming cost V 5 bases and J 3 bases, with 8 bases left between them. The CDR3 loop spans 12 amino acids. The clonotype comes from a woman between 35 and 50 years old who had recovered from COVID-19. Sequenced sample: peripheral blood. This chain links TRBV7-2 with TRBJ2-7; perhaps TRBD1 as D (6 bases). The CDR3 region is CASSTQGYEQYF. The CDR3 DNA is TGTGCCAGCAGCACACAGGGCTACGAGCAGTACTTC. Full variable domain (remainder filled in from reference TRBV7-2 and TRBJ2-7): GAGVSQSPSNKVTEKGKDVELRCDPISGHTALYWYRQSLGQGLEFLIYFQGNSAPDKSGLPSDRFSAERTGGSVSTLTIQRTQQEDSAVYLCASSTQGYEQYFGPGTRLTVT.